This entry lists 9 T cell receptor beta chains sequenced from one sample in a study of T cells in Graves' hyperthyroidism and ophthalmopathy. RNA transcripts yielded amplified TCR beta CDR3 regions. HTBI primers drove first-round RT-PCR of the TCR CDR3. TCRdb reanalysed the multiplex PCR reads using MiXCR and keeps one entry per CDR3 protein. Altogether about 520,000 distinct CDR3 sequences are present, less than 25% being singletons, with the ten largest covering about 26%. Sequencing was performed on blood. The receptors here all came from a man aged 18 to 30 with Graves' hyperthyroidism.

This clonotype was counted at least ten times. V gene TRBV6-4 combines with J gene TRBJ1-5; D may be TRBD1 (5 bases). Per the germline V gene, CDR1 is MRHNA and CDR2 is SNTAGT. Trimming removed 4 bases from V and 6 bases from J, with 22 bases in between. CDR3 length: 17 amino acids. CDR3: CASSVTGTPAGSQPQHF. The CDR3 DNA follows: TGTGCCAGCAGTGTCACCGGGACCCCAGCTGGGTCTCAGCCCCAGCATTTT.

This clonotype was recorded many times. The V and J genes are TRBV20-1 and TRBJ1-5; 7 bases map to TRBD1. The length of the CDR3 is 15 residues. Trimming at V came to 4 bases and at J to 2 bases, leaving 8 bases not matched to a gene. Germline values: CDR1 DFQATT, CDR2 SNEGSKA (reference sequence). The CDR3 bases are TGCAGTGCTACCTCGACAGGGTATGGCAATCAGCCCCAGCATTTT. This translates into CSATSTGYGNQPQHF.

In its sample, this clonotype was seen a few times. V gene TRBV20-1 combines with J gene TRBJ2-7; D gene uncertain. V lost 3 bases and J 1 base, leaving 13 bases between the germline ends. CDR1 is DFQATT, CDR2 SNEGSKA, per germline (reference sequence). The CDR3 length is 14 residues. The CDR3 nucleotides read TGCAGTGCTAGCGGCATTCTAAGTTCCTACGAGCAGTACTTC. This codes for CSASGILSSYEQYF.

This clonotype appeared a few times. The chain carries TRBV18 and TRBJ1-1; D is unclear. In germline, CDR1 is KGHSH, CDR2 LQKENI. The V end was cut by 0 bases, the J end by 0 bases, with 5 bases between. CDR3 length: 14 residues. The CDR3 region has the DNA TGTGCCAGCTCACCACCGTCAGTGAACACTGAAGCTTTCTTT. Its protein product is CASSPPSVNTEAFF.

This clonotype has a handful of counts. J is TRBJ1-1 and V is TRBV12-3 or TRBV12-4; weak D call: TRBD1 (6 bases). The CDR3 runs to 14 residues. V shed 7 bases and J shed 1 base, with 13 bases lying between them. This chain's CDR3 is CASKDDRPNTEAFF. CDR3 bases: TGTGCCAGCAAAGACGACAGGCCGAACACTGAAGCTTTCTTT.

This clonotype has ten or more counts. The chain uses TRBV25-1 and TRBJ1-1; the D is unclear. This CDR3 is built from 14 residues. The V gene's germline CDR1 is MGHDK and CDR2 SYGVNS. Between the trimmed V and J ends, which lost 4 bases and 0 bases, there was a span of 9 bases. CDR3 bases: TGTGCCAGCAGTGCCTACAACCTGAACACTGAAGCTTTCTTT. Residues: CASSAYNLNTEAFF.

This clonotype came up many times. The V call is TRBV29-1, the J call TRBJ1-2; D unresolved. Per germline, CDR1 SQVTM and CDR2 ANQGSEA. The CDR3 has 14 amino acids. Deletions cut 1 base from V and 4 bases from J, with 13 bases between. The DNA for the CDR3 is TGCAGCGTTGAAGCTGAATTCGGAGGCTATGGCTACACCTTC. Translation gives CSVEAEFGGYGYTF.

This chain joins TRBV6-5 and TRBJ1-2; a weak D match, TRBD1 (5 bases). The CDR3 extends over 13 amino acids. V was trimmed by 4 bases and J by 10 bases, leaving 16 bases between them. CDR1 and CDR2 (germline): MNHEY, SVGAGI. DNA for the CDR3: TGTGCCAGCAGTTTCGGGAGGGGATCGGTCTACACCTTC. Its translation is CASSFGRGSVYTF.

V usage is TRBV6-1 and J usage is TRBJ2-7; 8 positions match TRBD1. CDR1 and CDR2 from the germline V gene are MNHNS and SASEGT. The CDR3 length is 14 residues. Unmatched junction bases numbered 9, after V lost 7 bases and J lost 4 bases. The CDR3 bases are TGTGCCAGCACTAGGGGCCAGGGGGCTTACGAGCAGTACTTC. It codes for CASTRGQGAYEQYF.